This T cell receptor (beta chain) was recorded in a study of T cells in localized non-small cell lung cancer. General study results and limits: Longer overall survival was associated with a higher density of T cells in the blood. Highest T cell clonality was seen in uninvolved adjacent lung, surpassing that measured in tumor.

V lost 0 bases to trimming and J lost 1 base; unmatched junction nucleotides: 2. The CDR3 is 15 residues long. Germline CDR1 is SGHRS and CDR2 is YFSETQ. A note on this clone: Its cognate antigen is unknown.

Profiled with immunoSEQ multiplex PCR; TCRdb holds only in-frame clones, not every one. The sample carries 15,000 to 18,000 clones, approximately 89% recorded once. The chain recombines TRBV5-1 with TRBJ2-5; TRBD1 matches 8 bases. Specimen: peripheral blood mononuclear cells, collected before any cancer treatment. This TCR came from a male donor older than 55 with stage II lung adenocarcinoma. CDR3 DNA sequence: TGCGCCAGCAGCTTGGGGGGACAGGTCCAAGAGACCCAGTACTTC. Translated: CASSLGGQVQETQYF.